The T cell receptor (beta chain) described here comes from a study of human T cells and chemical hapten exposure (dated by TCRdb to about 2021). About the investigation overall: For sensitization, 2% DPC in acetone was applied to a roughly 2 cm by roughly 2 cm area of upper inner arm skin. Patients additionally received weekly therapeutic DPC doses to the scalp throughout the roughly 25-week study period. Patch testing was done on the upper back using Finn chambers containing 0.01% DPC, and results were scored after 6 days according to International Contact Dermatitis Research Group standards. The patient cohort, mostly female, included alopecia areata with under or over 50% scalp involvement, alopecia totalis and alopecia universalis. Libraries were pooled for sequencing, and variation in per-sample TCR yields was attributed mainly to small differences in library volumes within the pool. This study followed changes in the peripheral blood TCR repertoire in vivo during primary and secondary sensitization of alopecia patients to the hapten diphenylcyclopropenone (DPC). Blood samples were taken from patients before sensitization (week 0) and then at 2, 6 and about 24 weeks after DPC sensitization. Nearly 30 alopecia patients gave blood for TCR sequencing at one to four time points (pre-sensitization, 2, 6 and 24 weeks).

The sample's time point, from its label and the paper: patch test 3, about 24 weeks after DPC sensitization. In light of the paper, this sample's treatment or condition label describes: therapeutic diphenylcyclopropenone sensitization with weekly scalp DPC. At every patch-test visit, the blood draw took place before the patch test was put on. Patients were considered eligible if aged 18 to 70, diagnosed with alopecia and deemed suitable for DPC therapy, and patients were excluded if pregnant. Total RNA was extracted from unfractionated whole blood collected in Tempus Blood RNA tubes. This clonotype was recorded at least ten times. This receptor's antigen is unknown. No base quality values were provided; no much bigger clone lies one nucleotide off. General findings and caveats noted by the study authors: Because all patients had alopecia, a presumed autoimmune disease, the immune response of the patients might differ from that of healthy individuals. Expanded TCRs formed significantly more large CDR3 similarity clusters than pre-sensitization or healthy control sets, consistent with antigen-driven responses. A positive correlation was found between the number of PT1 expanded TCRs and patch test score, with significance reached at thresholds 8, 16 and 32 but not 4. Repeated subsampling changed both the strength of the expansion versus patch-test correlation and the threshold at which the correlation became significant. DPC sensitization did not change how many TCRs were above 1 in 1000 frequency, and no evidence was found of alterations in global repertoire structure.

The library came from RACE. Sequencing was carried out with a NextSeq 500. During library preparation, unique molecular identifiers were attached to individual cDNA molecules so that TCRs could be counted in a quantitative, reproducible way. From each blood RNA sample, both TCR alpha and TCR beta chains were sequenced. The study's processing was this. Samples had a median of roughly 98,000 TCRs, with a range from about 23,224 to 750,000. V, J and CDR3 annotation of the TCR reads was performed with the Decombinator software suite. Every sample was subsampled to the same number of TCRs (28,000) for the PS versus PT1 abundance plots. TCRs were defined as expanded if absent before sensitization and observed at least eight times at the 2-week time point. TCRdb's own reprocessing of the public reads used fastp at Q25 and MiXCR and kept productive beta chains. Rows are combined by CDR3 protein, so each entry shows the most common genes and DNA. V and J calls and clone size were set by TCRdb, not the authors. The sample yields about 90,000 distinct CDR3 sequences; 9.5% to 13% were counted once. The ten largest clones capture roughly 1% of the sample.

Including the terminal cysteine and phenylalanine, the CDR3 comprises 15 residues. Only the CDR3 part of the read is kept: 45 bases, read in frame from the first base. CDR1 is given as MDHEN and CDR2 as SYDVKM, both from the germline V gene. For this chain, trimming is 5 bases at the V end and 4 bases at the J end, and the number of junction bases without a gene match is 7. The material sequenced was whole blood, taken in connection with sensitization to the hapten diphenylcyclopropenone (DPC). The rearranged segments are TRBV28 and TRBJ2-5, and 10 bases in between align with TRBD2. The TCR was taken from a woman aged 25 to 39 with alopecia areata. Some clones in this sample may be carry-over from other donors' samples. The CDR3 protein sequence reads: CASSRSGGARETQYF. The nucleotides read TGTGCCAGCAGTCGAAGCGGGGGGGCCCGAGAGACCCAGTACTTC.